Each of the 21 T cell receptor beta chains below was sequenced from the same sample in a study of cytomegalovirus exposure and HLA in healthy donors. PCR was performed using 60 Vbeta and 13 Jbeta primers. Produced via immunoSEQ multiplex PCR; TCRdb's table is partial and in-frame only. Here the sample spans 80,000 to 95,000 clones, more than 75% being singletons. Sequenced sample: PBMCs. The receptor source for this set is a woman aged 40-49 years in good health and CMV-seropositive.

This rearrangement joins TRBV18 to TRBJ1-1; D not resolved. V lost 7 bases, J lost 0 bases, and 9 bases lay in between. Germline CDR1 KGHSH, CDR2 LQKENI. This CDR3 spans 13 amino acids. CDR3 DNA sequence: TGTGCCAGCTTCCCAGAATTGAACACTGAAGCTTTCTTT. Protein product: CASFPELNTEAFF.

Notes on this clone: The sample holds other DNA sequences that translate to the same CDR3. This chain uses TRBV28 with TRBJ1-2; 10 bases map to TRBD1. The CDR3 is made up of 15 amino acids. CDR1 is MDHEN and CDR2 is SYDVKM in the germline V gene. V trimming: 2 bases; J trimming: 2 bases; junction bases outside the gene matches: 2. The CDR3 DNA is TGTGCCAGCAGTTTAGGGGGACAGGGGAACTATGGCTACACCTTC. Translation: CASSLGGQGNYGYTF.

The chain recombines TRBV7-8 with TRBJ2-7; a possible D gene is TRBD2 (5 bases). Between the trimmed V and J ends, which lost 5 bases and 1 base, there was a span of 21 bases. CDR1 and CDR2 (germline): SGHVS, FQNEAQ. This CDR3 has 17 amino acids. The CDR3 coding sequence is TGTGCCAGCAGCCCCCTTCCTCGGCTAGAGGGATCCTACGAGCAGTACTTC. This codes for CASSPLPRLEGSYEQYF.

The rearrangement joins TRBV19 to TRBJ2-7, with D perhaps TRBD1 (6 bases). Per germline, CDR1 LNHDA and CDR2 SQIVND (reference sequence). The CDR3 has 15 amino acids. Trimming stripped 5 bases from V and 2 bases from J, with 16 bases between. The DNA of the CDR3 is TGTGCCAGTAGTTTCCGGGACATAGGGACCTACGAGCAGTACTTC. Translated: CASSFRDIGTYEQYF.

The chain has TRBV2 and TRBJ1-5; 8 bases match TRBD1. V shed 6 bases and J 6 bases; nucleotides not matched to a gene: 4. There are 13 residues in the CDR3. CDR1 SNHLY and CDR2 FYNNEI come from the germline V gene. The CDR3 protein is CASRTGVSQPQHF. The CDR3 DNA reads TGTGCCAGCAGGACAGGGGTAAGTCAGCCCCAGCATTTT.

The rearrangement joins TRBV25-1 to TRBJ2-1, with D perhaps TRBD2 (5 bases). This CDR3 comprises 14 residues. CDR1 and CDR2 (germline): MGHDK, SYGVNS. V was shortened by 4 bases and J by 0 bases, with 7 bases between the two germline ends. The CDR3 is CASSAGNSYNEQFF. CDR3 DNA: TGTGCCAGCAGTGCCGGGAACTCCTACAATGAGCAGTTCTTC.

The V gene is TRBV29-1, the J gene TRBJ2-1; TRBD2 agrees at 11 bases. CDR1 and CDR2 (germline): SQVTM, ANQGSEA. The ends lost 5 bases at V and 6 bases at J; junction bases unmatched: 12. This CDR3 has 16 residues. CDR3 nucleotides: TGCAGCGTTCCTAGCGGGGGGTCTACAGGGGGCAATGAGCAGTTCTTC. It translates to CSVPSGGSTGGNEQFF.

The count of this clone is one. This chain connects TRBV6-5 to TRBJ2-5; D remains ambiguous. The germline CDR1 and CDR2 sequences are MNHEY and SVGAGI. The CDR3 extends over 14 amino acids. V lost 6 bases to trimming and J lost 2 bases, with 13 bases between them. CDR3 amino acids: CASSLTRTQETQYF. The CDR3 DNA reads as TGTGCCAGCAGCCTCACCCGTACTCAAGAGACCCAGTACTTC.

The chain carries TRBV28 and TRBJ1-5, with TRBD1 matching over 10 bases. V shed 6 bases and J 7 bases; nucleotides not matched to a gene: 6. Germline loops: CDR1 MDHEN, CDR2 SYDVKM. CDR3 length: 14 residues. DNA of the CDR3: TGTGCCAGCAGGACCGGGACAGGGGTACAGCCCCAGCATTTT. This codes for CASRTGTGVQPQHF.

The chain is built from TRBV29-1 and TRBJ2-5; TRBD2 agrees at 8 bases. Judging by the DNA end, TRBJ2-7 fits better; the J call may be wrong. Germline V CDR1 and CDR2: SQVTM, ANQGSEA. The CDR3 runs 16 residues. The CDR3 protein is CSVRGGSLEIPYEQYF. In DNA form, the CDR3 reads TGCAGCGTTCGCGGGGGGAGCCTCGAGATCCCCTACGAGCAGTACTTC.

The V gene is TRBV11-1, the J gene TRBJ2-1; 10 positions agree with TRBD2. The CDR3 length is 18 residues. V lost 5 bases, J lost 5 bases, and 15 bases stayed unmatched. The germline CDR1 and CDR2 sequences are SGHAT and FQDESV (reference sequence). The CDR3 nucleotides read TGTGCCAGCAGCCTCTACAGGTCTAGCGGGAGATGGGACAATGAGCAGTTCTTC. As protein: CASSLYRSSGRWDNEQFF. Together with reference TRBV11-1 and TRBJ2-1, the CDR3 gives the full variable domain: EAEVAQSPRYKITEKSQAVAFWCDPISGHATLYWYRQILGQGPELLVQFQDESVVDDSQLPKDRFSAERLKGVDSTLKIQPAELGDSAMYLCASSLYRSSGRWDNEQFFGPGTRLTVL.

This sequence joins TRBV9 and TRBJ2-7; TRBD2 is a possible D gene (6 bases). CDR1 SGDLS and CDR2 YYNGEE come from the germline V gene. There are 15 residues in the CDR3. V was pared by 0 bases and J by 1 base, with 11 bases between. For the CDR3, the DNA is TGTGCCAGCAGCGTAGGACCCAGCGGGTCCTACGAGCAGTACTTC. It is translated as CASSVGPSGSYEQYF.

The chain has TRBV7-9 and TRBJ2-7; TRBD1 matches at 9 bases. This CDR3 has 15 amino acids. After removal of 5 bases from V and 4 bases from J, the junction contained 9 bases not matched to a gene. CDR1 and CDR2 from the germline V gene are SEHNR and FQNEAQ (reference sequence). As DNA, the CDR3 is TGTGCCAGCAGCCCAACTCGGGACAGGGAGTACGAGCAGTACTTC. It translates to CASSPTRDREYEQYF.

This clone came up a few times. The V and J genes are TRBV4-3 and TRBJ2-7; TRBD1 matches at 7 bases. Germline CDR1 is LGHNA and CDR2 is YSLEER. This CDR3 has 14 residues. The trim removed 4 bases at V and 2 bases at J, leaving 5 bases unmatched. The CDR3 DNA sequence: TGCGCCAGCAGCCGGACGACAGGGACCTACGAGCAGTACTTC. Translated: CASSRTTGTYEQYF.

This chain connects TRBV6-1 to TRBJ1-1; possible D gene TRBD1, 6 bases. The CDR3 totals 13 residues. V was pared by 7 bases and J by 7 bases, with 16 bases between. Germline CDR1 is MNHNS and CDR2 is SASEGT. CDR3 DNA sequence: TGTGCCAGCAAATGGGACACCGCCTTTGAAGCTTTCTTT. It codes for CASKWDTAFEAFF.

The J gene is TRBJ2-7, the V gene TRBV28; TRBD1 matches at 11 bases. CDR1 is MDHEN and CDR2 is SYDVKM in the germline V gene. The CDR3 length is 15 residues. J lost 3 bases, V lost 6 bases, and 7 bases had no gene match. In nucleotides, the CDR3 is TGTGCCAGCAGAAGGCCCGGGACAGGGGGCTACGAGCAGTACTTC. Residues: CASRRPGTGGYEQYF.

The V gene is TRBV5-1, the J gene TRBJ2-5, with 11 bases identical to TRBD2. Germline V gene data show CDR1 as SGHRS and CDR2 as YFSETQ. V trimming: 3 bases; J trimming: 5 bases; junction bases outside the gene matches: 3. The CDR3 contains 14 residues. The CDR3 bases are TGCGCCAGCAGCTCGACTAGCGGGGTGGAGACCCAGTACTTC. Translated: CASSSTSGVETQYF.

The chain uses TRBV5-6 and TRBJ1-2, with 10 positions matching TRBD1. V was pared by 4 bases and J by 4 bases, with 10 bases of the junction left unmatched. CDR1 is SGHDT, CDR2 YYEEEE, per germline. CDR3 length: 16 residues. The CDR3 here is CASSKDRGYSVYGYTF. CDR3 nucleotides: TGTGCCAGCAGCAAGGACAGGGGGTATAGTGTCTATGGCTACACCTTC.

This chain links TRBV5-1 with TRBJ2-3; TRBD2 matches 7 bases. Looked up from germline, CDR1 is SGHRS and CDR2 is YFSETQ. CDR3 length: 15 residues. Trimming took 0 bases from V and 5 from J; bases not matched to a gene: 6. The CDR3 bases are TGCGCCAGCAGCTTGGTGGCGGGAGCCCTAGATACGCAGTATTTT. This translates into CASSLVAGALDTQYF.

This clone was seen a few times. The rearrangement links TRBV19 to TRBJ1-1; 9 nucleotides align to TRBD1. CDR1 is LNHDA and CDR2 is SQIVND in the germline V gene (reference sequence). The CDR3 has 14 amino acids. The V segment lost 5 bases and the J segment 7 bases; nucleotides outside the gene matches: 8. CDR3 residues: CASSRDRARGEAFF. CDR3 DNA sequence: TGTGCCAGTAGTCGGGACAGGGCAAGGGGTGAAGCTTTCTTT.

The chain recombines TRBV9 with TRBJ1-1; TRBD1 agrees at 7 bases. The germline CDR1 and CDR2 sequences are SGDLS and YYNGEE. The CDR3 runs to 15 residues. J was trimmed by 1 base and V by 0 bases; bases with no gene match: 3. CDR3 protein: CASSVAGTENTEAFF. CDR3 in DNA: TGTGCCAGCAGCGTAGCTGGGACAGAGAACACTGAAGCTTTCTTT.